A single sample is the source of the 15 T cell receptor beta chains below, sequenced in a study of blood T cells in healthy people across ages. With a J-beta primer mix and a sample-barcoded 5' primer, a second PCR ran roughly 6 to 11 cycles. TCRdb re-called the 5' RACE reads with MiXCR, one entry per CDR3 protein. The sample records 650,000 to 800,000 distinct CDR3 sequences, 40% to 65% being singletons. Specimen: blood. Receptors were obtained from a woman aged 80 or over in good health.

The chain uses TRBV28 and TRBJ2-5; 9 bases align to TRBD1. The germline CDR1 and CDR2 sequences are MDHEN and SYDVKM. CDR3 size: 15 residues. Trimming took 5 bases from V and 5 from J; bases not matched to a gene: 9. The CDR3 nucleotides are TGTGCCAGCAGTCCTGGGACAGGGCTGAGGGAGACCCAGTACTTC. It codes for CASSPGTGLRETQYF.

About this clonotype itself: The junction departs from the called germline gene at one end, perhaps through a read error. The gene calls are TRBV7-2 and TRBJ2-7, with D perhaps matching TRBD1 (6 bases). Near its end, the DNA agrees better with TRBJ2-5, so the J call may be wrong. Germline values: CDR1 SGHTA, CDR2 FQGNSA. The CDR3 sequence is 13 residues long. The CDR3 region has the DNA TGTGCTAGCAGCTTAGGACAGTTTGGGACCCAGTACTTC. It encodes CASSLGQFGTQYF.

The V call is TRBV5-1, the J call TRBJ2-5, with 7 bases fitting TRBD2. Trimming took 4 bases from V and 1 from J; bases not matched to a gene: 10. Germline lookup yields CDR1 SGHRS and CDR2 YFSETQ. The CDR3 is 16 residues long. CDR3: CASSPGSGTIQETQYF. CDR3 bases: TGCGCCAGCAGCCCGGGGTCAGGGACTATCCAAGAGACCCAGTACTTC.

This clonotype was counted a single time. V and J are TRBV6-2 or TRBV6-3 and TRBJ2-2; the D is unclear. V lost 7 bases to trimming and J lost 6 bases, with 15 bases between them. The germline V gene encodes CDR1 MNHEY and CDR2 SVGEGT. CDR3 length equals 14 residues. The CDR3 coding sequence is TGTGCCAGCACCATTCACTTCGAGGCCGGGGAGCTGTTTTTT. This gives the protein CASTIHFEAGELFF.

The gene calls are TRBV20-1 and TRBJ2-7; 11 bases match TRBD2. J gave up 7 bases and V 1 base, and 12 bases lay outside the gene matches. The germline V gene has CDR1 DFQATT and CDR2 SNEGSKA (reference sequence). This CDR3 comprises 16 residues. The CDR3 loop reads CSARVRLAGRYNEQYF. CDR3 in DNA: TGCAGTGCTAGAGTCCGACTAGCGGGACGTTACAATGAGCAGTACTTC.

This chain links TRBV30 with TRBJ2-7; no firm D call. Germline V gene data show CDR1 as GTSNPN and CDR2 as SVGIG (reference sequence). V was trimmed by 1 base and J by 5 bases, leaving 6 bases between them. The CDR3 is 11 amino acids. The CDR3: CAWSALDEQYF. The CDR3 nucleotides are TGTGCCTGGAGTGCCCTGGACGAGCAGTACTTC.

This clonotype has a count of ten or more. The chain employs TRBV5-1 and TRBJ1-6; D unclear. The V gene's germline CDR1 is SGHRS and CDR2 YFSETQ. The CDR3 is 13 amino acids. Trimming stripped 4 bases from V and 7 bases from J, with 9 bases between. The CDR3 DNA sequence: TGCGCCAGCAGCCTGGCGGGGAATTCACCCCTCCACTTT. Translation: CASSLAGNSPLHF. Supplemented by reference TRBV5-1 and TRBJ1-6, the full variable domain reads KAGVTQTPRYLIKTRGQQVTLSCSPISGHRSVSWYQQTPGQGLQFLFEYFSETQRNKGNFPGRFSGRQFSNSRSEMNVSTLELGDSALYLCASSLAGNSPLHFGNGTRLTVT.

This clonotype was seen more than once but under ten times. The V call is TRBV13, the J call TRBJ1-2, with TRBD1 matching 7 bases. The V segment lost 5 bases and the J segment 4 bases; nucleotides outside the gene matches: 10. The CDR3 is made up of 15 amino acids. CDR1 is PRHDT and CDR2 is FYEKMQ in the germline V gene (reference sequence). The CDR3, as DNA: TGTGCCAGCAGCCCAGGCGCGGGACAGCTCTATGGCTACACCTTC. Its translation is CASSPGAGQLYGYTF.

This clonotype has ten or more counts. The chain is built from TRBV6-6 and TRBJ2-1; D possibly corresponds to TRBD1 (5 bases). CDR3 length: 17 amino acids. Germline CDR1 reads MNHNY; CDR2 reads SVGAGI (reference sequence). Trimming shortened V by 0 bases and J by 5 bases, and 17 bases separated the two germline ends. CDR3 DNA: TGTGCCAGCAGTTACTCGGGGCAAACGTTCCCCAACAATGAGCAGTTCTTC. It codes for CASSYSGQTFPNNEQFF.

The rearrangement links TRBV6-5 to TRBJ2-3; tentative D call: TRBD2 (6 bases). Germline lookup yields CDR1 MNHEY and CDR2 SVGAGI. This CDR3 is 14 amino acids long. Trimming took 6 bases from V and 1 from J, leaving 11 bases between them. Here the CDR3 DNA reads TGTGCCAGCAGAGGGGCTAGCGGCACAGATACGCAGTATTTT. It specifies CASRGASGTDTQYF.

This clonotype was counted a few times. CDR3 region: CSGESAYQETQYF. The CDR3 DNA reads TGCAGCGGGGAGTCGGCTTACCAAGAGACCCAGTACTTC. The gene calls are TRBV29-1 and TRBJ2-5; D may be TRBD2 (5 bases). The CDR3 spans 13 residues. The germline CDR1 and CDR2 sequences are SQVTM and ANQGSEA. V was cut by 7 bases and J by 0 bases, with 12 bases left in between.

A word on this clonotype: This may be a read error, as it is one base from a much larger clone. The V gene is TRBV5-8, the J gene TRBJ1-6; tentatively, D is TRBD1 (5 bases). Between the trimmed V and J ends, which lost 0 bases and 11 bases, there was a span of 21 bases. Germline V lookup: CDR1 SGHTS, CDR2 YDEGEE. The CDR3 has 17 amino acids. CDR3 bases: TGTGCCAGCAGCTTGGTGACTGACACGGGGCGTTATGCACCCCTCCACTTT. Protein product: CASSLVTDTGRYAPLHF.

Comments on this clonotype: It may be a read error: a sequence one base away is much more abundant. This CDR3 is missing its conserved last phenylalanine or tryptophan, likely due to a read error. The CDR3 reads CASSTQRSDSYEQYC. Here the CDR3 DNA reads TGCGCCAGCAGCACACAGCGGTCCGATTCCTACGAGCAGTACTGC. The chain is built from TRBV5-1 and TRBJ2-4, with D tentatively TRBD2 (5 bases). The tail of the sequence fits TRBJ2-7 better, so the J call may be wrong. Germline CDR1 SGHRS, CDR2 YFSETQ. The length of the CDR3 is 15 residues.

The CDR3 loop reads CASTLSWTGDYNSPLHF. The CDR3 DNA reads as TGTGCCAGCACCCTTTCTTGGACAGGGGACTACAATTCACCCCTCCACTTT. The genes are TRBV12-3 or TRBV12-4 and TRBJ1-6, with TRBD1 matching 9 bases. The CDR3 is 17 residues long. V shed 7 bases and J 7 bases; nucleotides not matched to a gene: 14.

This clonotype was observed at least ten times. The V gene is TRBV28, the J gene TRBJ2-6, with TRBD1 matching 8 bases. After removal of 7 bases from V and 0 bases from J, the junction contained 5 bases not matched to a gene. CDR3 size: 16 residues. CDR1 MDHEN and CDR2 SYDVKM come from the germline V gene. The CDR3 reads CASNWDRSSGANVLTF. In DNA, the CDR3 is TGTGCCAGCAATTGGGACAGGAGCTCTGGGGCCAACGTCCTGACTTTC. The full variable domain, with the rest looked up from reference TRBV28 and TRBJ2-6, is DVKVTQSSRYLVKRTGEKVFLECVQDMDHENMFWYRQDPGLGLRLIYFSYDVKMKEKGDIPEGYSVSREKKERFSLILESASTNQTSMYLCASNWDRSSGANVLTFGAGSRLTVL.